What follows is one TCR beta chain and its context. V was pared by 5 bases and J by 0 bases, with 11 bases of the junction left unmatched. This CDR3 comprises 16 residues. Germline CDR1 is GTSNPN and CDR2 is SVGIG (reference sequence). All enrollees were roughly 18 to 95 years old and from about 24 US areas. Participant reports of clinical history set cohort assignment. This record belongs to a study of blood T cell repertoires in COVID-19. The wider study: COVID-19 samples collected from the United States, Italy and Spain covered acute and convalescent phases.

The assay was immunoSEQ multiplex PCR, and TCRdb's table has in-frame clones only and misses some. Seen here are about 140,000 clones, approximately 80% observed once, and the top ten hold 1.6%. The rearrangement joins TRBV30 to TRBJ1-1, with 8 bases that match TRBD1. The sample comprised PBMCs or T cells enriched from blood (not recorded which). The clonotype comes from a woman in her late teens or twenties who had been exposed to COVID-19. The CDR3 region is CAWVKGTGEMNTEAFF. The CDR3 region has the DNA TGTGCCTGGGTAAAAGGGACAGGTGAAATGAACACTGAAGCTTTCTTT.